This record looks at one T cell receptor (beta chain) sequence and its context. Its specificity is unknown. The data were obtained in a study of T cell responses to AZD1222 COVID-19 vaccine. Study-level points and caveats: Donors were chiefly white British, with a greater number of females, and clonal diversity was perhaps underestimated.

TCRdb keeps only in-frame clones here, not all; method: immunoSEQ multiplex PCR. The table lists 100,000 to 150,000 clones, 93% of them singletons. The receptor's source is an adult who received the AZD1222 COVID-19 vaccine. The sample was peripheral blood, taken 28 days after the second AZD1222 dose.

The CDR3 reads CASLCRKSSYNSPLHF. CDR3 bases: TGTGCCAGCTTGTGCCGGAAGAGCTCCTATAATTCACCCCTCCACTTT. The V call is TRBV21-1, the J call TRBJ1-6. TRBV21-1 is deemed a pseudogene. The CDR3 extends over 16 amino acids.